The subject of this entry is one T cell receptor (beta chain). The antigen is undetermined. The sample belongs to a study of T cells in localized non-small cell lung cancer. General study results and limits: Uninvolved adjacent lung had the highest recorded T cell clonality, with tumor below it. Only one tumor region was sequenced, so heterogeneity remains possible.

Data came from immunoSEQ multiplex PCR; TCRdb stores just in-frame clones and leaves some out. The data contain 45,000 or so clones, more than 85% of them seen just once; the ten biggest clones take up around 2.5%. Germline CDR1 SGHAT, CDR2 FQNNGV. This CDR3 contains 13 residues. V shed 1 base and J 8 bases; nucleotides not matched to a gene: 2. This receptor was taken from a man aged 35-75 years with stage II lung adenocarcinoma. V is TRBV11-2 and J is TRBJ1-2, with 9 bases that match TRBD1. This specimen was PBMCs, taken before any cancer treatment. The CDR3 here is CASSLAGQGGYTF. DNA for the CDR3: TGTGCCAGCAGCTTAGCGGGACAGGGAGGCTACACCTTC.